These 24 T cell receptor beta chains were all obtained from the same sample, sequenced in a study of blood T cell repertoires in COVID-19. The repertoire was sequenced with immunoSEQ multiplex PCR; TCRdb's copy has only in-frame clones and lacks some. Among under 200,000 clones listed, around 85% were seen once. The sample was PBMCs or T cells enriched from blood (not recorded which). Receptor source: a woman aged 40 to 50 with acute COVID-19.

This sequence joins TRBV12-3 or TRBV12-4 and TRBJ2-5; D ambiguous. V lost 1 base to trimming and J lost 4 bases, with 7 bases between them. The CDR3 spans 13 residues. CDR3 protein: CASSLGLRETQYF. Here the CDR3 DNA reads TGTGCCAGCAGTTTAGGGCTCCGAGAGACCCAGTACTTC.

The chain has TRBV18 and TRBJ1-1, with D maybe TRBD1 (5 bases). CDR1 is KGHSH, CDR2 LQKENI, per germline. With 6 bases removed from V and 4 bases from J, the gap between germline ends came to 15 bases. The CDR3 covers 14 residues. CDR3 loop: CASSPSWQGTEAFF. Written as DNA, the CDR3 is TGTGCCAGCTCGCCTTCTTGGCAGGGCACTGAAGCTTTCTTT.

V gene TRBV20-1 combines with J gene TRBJ2-3; TRBD1 aligns across 8 bases. The CDR3 consists of 18 residues. Germline V gives CDR1 DFQATT, CDR2 SNEGSKA (reference sequence). Germline trimming cut 3 bases from V and 5 bases from J; bases unmatched to any gene: 19. CDR3 DNA: TGCAGTGCTAGTACTCTCGGACAGGGAAGGGGAGGTGGAGATACGCAGTATTTT. It codes for CSASTLGQGRGGGDTQYF.

This clone was counted a single time. The chain recombines TRBV4-1 with TRBJ1-2; unclear D gene. CDR1 MGHRA and CDR2 YSYEKL come from the germline V gene. V was pared by 0 bases and J by 0 bases, with 8 bases between. This CDR3 is 15 amino acids long. The CDR3 bases are TGCGCCAGCAGCCAAGAAACGGGAGCTAACTATGGCTACACCTTC. It is translated as CASSQETGANYGYTF.

The chain is built from TRBV5-1 and TRBJ2-5, with D uncertain. CDR3 length equals 15 residues. CDR1 and CDR2 from the germline V gene are SGHRS and YFSETQ. V was clipped by 5 bases and J by 1 base, with 15 bases between them. As DNA, the CDR3 is TGCGCCAGCAGTCCCGACCGACTCGCCCAAGAGACCCAGTACTTC. Amino acids: CASSPDRLAQETQYF.

V usage is TRBV28 and J usage is TRBJ2-1, with 7 bases matching TRBD1. The junction had 27 bases not matched to a gene; V was cut back by 4 bases and J by 9 bases. The germline CDR1 and CDR2 sequences are MDHEN and SYDVKM. This CDR3 is 20 amino acids long. The CDR3 DNA follows: TGTGCCAGCAGTTCTCGCAGGGGGAATCGGGGATCTACCATCCCAAGTGAGCAGTTCTTC. Translated, it gives CASSSRRGNRGSTIPSEQFF.

This chain links TRBV30 with TRBJ1-1, with a tentative D call TRBD1 (5 bases). Germline CDR1 reads GTSNPN; CDR2 reads SVGIG (reference sequence). Trimming removed 4 bases at V and 1 base at J, with 13 bases between. The CDR3 length is 14 residues. CDR3 sequence (DNA): TGTGCCTGGATGTATGGGGCGAGGAACACTGAAGCTTTCTTT. Translated, it gives CAWMYGARNTEAFF.

This clone was seen more than once but under ten times. The chain carries TRBV19 and TRBJ1-1, with D perhaps matching TRBD1 (6 bases). The CDR3 is 15 residues long. Germline lookup yields CDR1 LNHDA and CDR2 SQIVND (reference sequence). V shed 9 bases and J shed 1 base, with 18 bases lying between them. The CDR3, as DNA: TGTGCCAGCAGTTTTGGCGGGGGGCAGAACACTGAAGCTTTCTTT. It specifies CASSFGGGQNTEAFF.

The chain combines TRBV2 with TRBJ2-2; 11 bases agree with TRBD2. Losses at the gene ends were 4 bases for V and 2 bases for J; bases not matched to a gene: 6. This CDR3 spans 17 amino acids. In germline, CDR1 is SNHLY, CDR2 FYNNEI. CDR3 bases: TGTGCCAGCAGTGCCCTTGGACTAGCGGGCAACACCGGGGAGCTGTTTTTT. It encodes CASSALGLAGNTGELFF. The complete variable domain, with remaining parts taken from reference TRBV2 and TRBJ2-2, reads EPEVTQTPSHQVTQMGQEVILRCVPISNHLYFYWYRQILGQKVEFLVSFYNNEISEKSEIFDDQFSVERPDGSNFTLKIRSTKLEDSAMYFCASSALGLAGNTGELFFGEGSRLTVL.

On this clone: In the same sample, other DNA sequences code for this CDR3. The V gene is TRBV29-1, the J gene TRBJ1-2; 8 nucleotides match TRBD1. V was pared by 0 bases and J by 7 bases, with 10 bases of the junction left unmatched. Germline loops: CDR1 SQVTM, CDR2 ANQGSEA. The CDR3 has 15 residues. The CDR3 protein is CSVEERAGGTAGYTF. The CDR3 DNA reads TGCAGCGTTGAAGAAAGAGCAGGGGGCACTGCTGGCTACACCTTC. Supplemented by reference TRBV29-1 and TRBJ1-2, the full variable domain reads SAVISQKPSRDICQRGTSLTIQCQVDSQVTMMFWYRQQPGQSLTLIATANQGSEATYESGFVIDKFPISRPNLTFSTLTVSNMSPEDSSIYLCSVEERAGGTAGYTFGSGTRLTVV.

This chain links TRBV12-3 or TRBV12-4 with TRBJ2-1; 7 positions agree with TRBD2. V was pared by 4 bases and J by 7 bases, with 4 bases of the junction left unmatched. This CDR3 is built from 13 residues. CDR3 amino acids: CASSWGGLNEQFF. The CDR3 coding sequence is TGTGCCAGCAGTTGGGGGGGATTGAATGAGCAGTTCTTC.

This clone was detected only a few times. This chain links TRBV11-3 with TRBJ2-3; D may be TRBD2 (5 bases). Per germline, CDR1 SGHNT and CDR2 YENEEA. The V and J ends lost 5 bases and 0 bases respectively, with 12 bases between them. CDR3 length: 15 residues. The CDR3 loop is CASSPSPSSTDTQYF. CDR3 nucleotide sequence: TGTGCCAGCAGCCCTAGCCCCTCTAGCACAGATACGCAGTATTTT.

This clone was counted between two and nine times. The rearrangement links TRBV7-6 to TRBJ2-3, with 7 bases matching TRBD2. Per germline, CDR1 SGHVS and CDR2 FNYEAQ. The CDR3 has 17 residues. V shed 1 base, J shed 3 bases, and the junction held 10 bases outside the gene matches. CDR3 sequence reads: CASSLGAGAQRTDTQYF. Here the CDR3 DNA reads TGTGCCAGCAGCTTAGGCGCGGGAGCGCAAAGGACAGATACGCAGTATTTT.

The chain recombines TRBV11-1 with TRBJ2-1, with TRBD2 as a possible D gene (6 bases). This CDR3 has 15 amino acids. The germline V and J ends were trimmed by 0 bases and 5 bases, with 11 bases remaining between them. Per germline, CDR1 SGHAT and CDR2 FQDESV (reference sequence). The CDR3 region has the DNA TGTGCCAGCAGCTTAGCGCCGGACTATCACAATGAGCAGTTCTTC. This codes for CASSLAPDYHNEQFF.

V is TRBV19 and J is TRBJ1-1; 10 bases line up with TRBD1. This CDR3 comprises 14 residues. The J segment lost 3 bases and the V segment lost 10 bases, leaving 8 bases of the junction unmatched. The germline V gene has CDR1 LNHDA and CDR2 SQIVND (reference sequence). This CDR3 reads CANLGTGVDTEAFF. The CDR3 coding sequence is TGTGCCAACCTCGGGACAGGGGTTGACACTGAAGCTTTCTTT.

The rearrangement links TRBV11-3 to TRBJ2-5; TRBD2 is a possible D gene (6 bases). The CDR3 extends over 17 amino acids. Germline lookup yields CDR1 SGHNT and CDR2 YENEEA. V gave up 0 bases and J gave up 4 bases, with 18 bases separating them. CDR3 loop: CASSLDGGTLGSETQYF. The CDR3 DNA reads TGTGCCAGCAGCTTAGATGGAGGGACCCTTGGATCAGAGACCCAGTACTTC. The whole variable domain, filled in from reference TRBV11-3 and TRBJ2-5, reads EAGVVQSPRYKIIEKKQPVAFWCNPISGHNTLYWYLQNLGQGPELLIRYENEEAVDDSQLPKDRFSAERLKGVDSTLKIQPAELGDSAVYLCASSLDGGTLGSETQYFGPGTRLLVL.

The CDR3 loop reads CASIRESNQPQHF. The DNA for the CDR3 is TGTGCCAGCATCAGGGAAAGCAATCAGCCCCAGCATTTT. The chain recombines TRBV6-5 with TRBJ1-5, with D perhaps matching TRBD1 (5 bases). The CDR3 runs to 13 residues. The V gene's germline CDR1 is MNHEY and CDR2 SVGAGI. Trimming cost V 7 bases and J 1 base, with 8 bases left between them.

This clone was seen just once. The V gene is TRBV5-1, the J gene TRBJ1-1; tentative D call: TRBD1 (6 bases). The V end was cut by 0 bases, the J end by 3 bases, with 9 bases between. Germline V CDR1 and CDR2: SGHRS, YFSETQ. This CDR3 is 14 amino acids long. CDR3 coding DNA: TGCGCCAGCAGCTTGGCAGGGGATTACACTGAAGCTTTCTTT. Protein sequence: CASSLAGDYTEAFF.

The chain has TRBV19 and TRBJ1-2, with D perhaps matching TRBD1 (6 bases). CDR3 length equals 13 residues. The V gene lost 4 bases and the J gene lost 4 bases, with 10 bases spanning the gap. Germline values: CDR1 LNHDA, CDR2 SQIVND (reference sequence). CDR3 protein: CASSNPGAYGYTF. Written as DNA, the CDR3 is TGTGCCAGTAGTAATCCAGGGGCCTATGGCTACACCTTC.

V and J are TRBV19 and TRBJ2-3; 10 nucleotides match TRBD2. Trimming at V came to 7 bases and at J to 3 bases, leaving 10 bases not matched to a gene. From germline, CDR1 is LNHDA and CDR2 SQIVND (reference sequence). This CDR3 region has 16 residues. This CDR3 is CASTRRQGLATDTQYF. DNA for the CDR3: TGTGCCAGTACGAGGCGCCAGGGACTAGCGACAGATACGCAGTATTTT.

This rearrangement joins TRBV24-1 to TRBJ2-1; no firm D call. CDR3 length equals 15 residues. Germline-derived CDR1 and CDR2 are KGHDR and SFDVKD. Trimming took 8 bases from V and 0 from J, leaving 13 bases between them. The CDR3 region has the DNA TGTGCCACCACAATTTGTTGTAGCTCCTACAATGAGCAGTTCTTC. It yields the protein CATTICCSSYNEQFF.

This rearrangement joins TRBV10-2 to TRBJ2-5, with 9 positions matching TRBD1. This CDR3 has 15 amino acids. Germline V gene lookup returns CDR1 WSHSY and CDR2 SAAADI. V lost 6 bases to trimming and J lost 2 bases; unmatched junction nucleotides: 7. Here the CDR3 reads CASSTGGAGQETQYF. The CDR3 nucleotides are TGCGCCAGCAGCACAGGGGGCGCGGGGCAAGAGACCCAGTACTTC.

The rearrangement uses TRBV7-3 and TRBJ2-3; D perhaps matches TRBD2 (6 bases). CDR1 SGHTA and CDR2 FQGTGA come from the germline V gene. The ends were cut back, 2 bases at V and 4 bases at J, with 13 bases in the middle. This CDR3 spans 15 amino acids. CDR3 bases: TGTGCCAGCAGCTTACTCGGGAGCCGGTCAGATACGCAGTATTTT. Residues: CASSLLGSRSDTQYF.

The CDR3 loop reads CASSELQGAIGYTF. CDR3 bases: TGTGCCAGCAGTGAACTTCAGGGGGCGATTGGCTACACCTTC. The chain employs TRBV6-1 and TRBJ1-2, with 8 bases fitting TRBD1. This CDR3 has 14 amino acids. The germline V gene encodes CDR1 MNHNS and CDR2 SASEGT. After removal of 2 bases from V and 7 bases from J, the junction contained 6 bases not matched to a gene.